Listed here is a single T cell receptor (beta chain). Its antigen is not yet known. The input lacks base qualities; no much larger clone sits a single base away. The data were obtained in a study of shared clonotypes between healthy human individuals (dated by TCRdb to 2020 to 2022). About the investigation overall: A couple of women and a few men aged 18 to 49 years were included in the cohort. Different laboratories and diverse techniques were used to prepare libraries and sequence TCR repertoires, to increase sequencing depth and limit assay-specific biases. Per donor, leukapheresis produced somewhere between about 0.9 and 9 billion PBMCs. To estimate repertoire size and how much clonotypes are shared between individuals, the study performed deep sequencing of blood TCR repertoires from about 5 healthy adults. For each donor, CD4 naive and CD4 memory were each given three plates, CD8 naive was given two plates, and CD8 memory was given one plate. Beyond this particular receptor, the publication reports: Rarefaction of sorted-subset datasets indicated incomplete sequencing despite the large sequencing depth. Sampling was restricted to blood, and TCR repertoires in tissues likely differ from the TCR repertoires found in blood. Compared with non-shared clonotypes, clonotypes shared by all four sorted-subset donors had higher generation probabilities. Across several donors, about 5.2% of naive CD4, around 3.5% of naive CD8, around 2.1% of memory CD4, and roughly 0.4% of memory CD8 clonotypes were shared. Naive subsets generally had larger estimated clonotype richness than memory subsets. The genetic and exposure-history diversity represented was limited by the small number of donors. Based on pairwise subsampling, the degree of clonotype sharing among donors was expected to be affected by sequencing depth.

As encoded in the germline V gene (reference sequence), CDR1 is SEHNR while CDR2 is FQNEAQ. The CDR3, from cysteine to phenylalanine, totals 12 residues. Only the CDR3 part of the read is kept: 36 bases, read in frame from the first base. Trimming takes 0 bases from V and 5 bases from J, and the germline ends sit 2 bases apart. TCR CDR3 regions were amplified from genomic DNA by multiplex PCR using the deep immunoSEQ assay. For each cell subset, the extracted genomic DNA was distributed evenly across all wells of several immunoSEQ 96-well plates, and each plate served as one replicate. For sorted subsets, each replicate PCR was loaded with approximately 200 ng genomic DNA, equivalent to about 33,000 T cell genomes. Purified libraries were measured with a Qubit 3.0 fluorometer, size-checked on a Bioanalyzer 2100, and measured again with the KAPA Library Quantification kit. Each immunoSEQ 96-well plate was sequenced on its own single-read 150-cycle Illumina NextSeq 550 flow cell. On the study's bioinformatics: The immunoSEQ output contained only junctional sequences without quality scores, so filtering could not match that applied to full-length reads. To assign V/J genes and CDR3, sequences were annotated using PyIR, a Python wrapper for IgBLAST v1.9, with IMGT germline references. Reads were removed for weak V/J assignments (E-value above 1e-6), missing CDR3, stop codons, out-of-frame junctions, or ambiguous translated residues. V3J clonotypes were defined as sequences sharing an identical inferred V gene, J gene, and CDR3 amino acid sequence. The percentage overlap between two repertoires was calculated by dividing the number of shared unique clonotypes by the size of the smaller repertoire. Three approaches were used to assess repertoire richness: RTK rarefaction, the Chao1 estimator, and Recon v2.1 estimates of unobserved clonotypes. OLGA was used to compute generation probabilities for all TCRbeta clonotypes that the gDNA method yielded from a few donors. The clones in this table, taken by TCRdb from immuneACCESS, are in-frame only. Not every clone is retained; where verified, under half of the shortfall comes from an unresolved V gene, and the cause of the rest is unknown. The V and J calls and clone size were taken over from that table, and D and trimming were inferred from the DNA. Across this sample there are approximately 180,000 clones, with just under 95% seen only once. The biggest ten clones account for more than 0.06% of the sample.

Healthy HIV-negative adults with no recently reported acute infections or vaccinations were included as donors. Every donor was a Caucasian adult residing in Nashville, Tennessee, USA. Magnetic negative selection was used to enrich CD4+ T cells, after which naive cells were positively selected on CD45RA and the negative fraction became the memory subset. Blood was collected by leukapheresis, and PBMCs were isolated by Ficoll-Histopaque density gradient centrifugation and then cryopreserved in liquid nitrogen vapor phase. Purity and quantity of every magnetically sorted T cell population were checked by analytical flow cytometry. Genomic DNA was isolated from every sorted fraction and measured by UV absorbance on a Nanodrop 2000c.

The sequenced sample was naive CD4+ T cells sorted from blood. The cell subset or site label, as the study defines it: CD45RA+ positively selected. This sequence uses TRBV7-9 and TRBJ1-5; no confident D gene assignment can be made. The sequence was obtained from a woman aged 25 to 45 in good health. The CDR3 reads CASSLADQPQHF. The nucleotide sequence reads TGTGCCAGCAGCTTAGCGGATCAGCCCCAGCATTTT.